This T cell receptor beta chain was documented in a study of T-cell reconstitution after alpha-beta-depleted transplantation in children. Study observations and caveats: Reported findings indicate that, about two months after transplant, alpha-beta T cells came from several hundred expanded clones, which were derived from non-depleted graft cells.

Unique molecular identifiers were built into the TCRbeta library. In TCRdb, the PCR reads were re-called with MiXCR into one record per CDR3 protein. The table lists under 250,000 distinct CDR3 sequences, roughly 7.1% of them singletons. This clonotype came up a few times. Its antigen is currently unknown. One end of the junction fails to match germline, which may point to a read error. This clonotype was sampled from a boy between 2 and 10 years old with acute lymphoblastic leukemia, due to receive a stem cell transplant. The sample consisted of PBMCs, taken before TCRalphabeta/CD19-depleted stem cell transplant.

CDR3 in amino acids: CSARVGGTPYF. DNA for the CDR3: TGCAGTGCTAGAGTCGGGGGAACGCCTTACTTC. The V gene is TRBV20-1, the J gene TRBJ1-2; D may be TRBD1 (5 bases). The CDR3 contains 11 residues. From germline, CDR1 is DFQATT and CDR2 SNEGSKA (reference sequence).